The 27 T cell receptor beta chains listed next were all sequenced from one sample in a study of T cell repertoires in cytomegalovirus infection. In TCRdb, the reads were re-called with MiXCR into one record per CDR3 protein. Among approximately 910,000 distinct CDR3 sequences listed, 31% were seen once. Antigens for these TCRs are unknown. The material was cultured CD8+ T cells from PBMCs, obtained from culture after CMV antigen stimulation. The source of these receptors is a human donor in good health (CMV status not recorded). Some clones in this sample may be carry-over from other donors' samples.

This clonotype was seen just once. J is TRBJ2-7 and V is TRBV27; D may be TRBD1 (6 bases). This CDR3 has 14 residues. V was pared by 6 bases and J by 2 bases, with 14 bases between. Per germline, CDR1 MNHEY and CDR2 SMNVEV (reference sequence). As DNA, the CDR3 is TGTGCCAGCAGATCGGGCAGGGGACCCTACGAGCAGTACGTC. Its protein is CASRSGRGPYEQYV.

The V call is TRBV10-3, the J call TRBJ2-5; 12 bases match TRBD1. Germline lookup yields CDR1 ENHRY and CDR2 SYGVKD. V dropped 3 bases and J dropped 5; count of bases not matched to a gene: 10. CDR3 length: 17 amino acids. The CDR3 reads CAISDPGQGALWETQYF. In nucleotides, the CDR3 is TGTGCCATCAGTGATCCGGGACAGGGGGCGTTGTGGGAGACCCAGTACTTC.

A few counts support this clonotype. The genes are TRBV6-1 and TRBJ2-5; D remains ambiguous. Germline values: CDR1 MNHNS, CDR2 SASEGT. Trimming removed 6 bases at V and 2 bases at J, with 10 bases between. The CDR3 runs to 13 residues. The CDR3 DNA is TGTGCCAGCAGGCCCTTGACGCAAGAGACCCAGTACTTC. Translated, it gives CASRPLTQETQYF.

Remarks on this clonotype: With a much larger clone just one base away, this may be a read error. V gene TRBV7-9 combines with J gene TRBJ1-5; 10 bases fit TRBD1. The length of the CDR3 is 15 residues. CDR1 is SEHNR and CDR2 is FQNEAQ in the germline V gene (reference sequence). For the CDR3, the DNA is TGTGCCAGCCGCTTAGGGACAGGGGAGGGTCAGCCCCAGCATTTT. This codes for CASRLGTGEGQPQHF.

This clonotype was seen many times. The chain links TRBV27 to TRBJ2-7; D unresolved. With 6 bases removed from V and 7 bases from J, the gap between germline ends came to 13 bases. CDR1 is MNHEY and CDR2 is SMNVEV in the germline V gene (reference sequence). The CDR3 loop spans 12 amino acids. The CDR3 reads CASSPTLGEQYF. The CDR3 DNA sequence: TGTGCCAGCAGCCCGACCTTAGGAGAGCAGTACTTC.

This clonotype came up once. An end of the junction differs from the germline gene, which may be a read error. This sequence joins TRBV7-2 and TRBJ1-1; a weak D match, TRBD1 (6 bases). The CDR3 runs to 13 residues. Looked up from germline, CDR1 is SGHTA and CDR2 is FQGNSA. Written as DNA, the CDR3 is TGTGCCAACAGCTTAGCAGGGGAAGGACGGGCTTTCTTT. It specifies CANSLAGEGRAFF.

This clonotype was seen a few times. For the CDR3, the DNA is TGTGCCAGCAGTCCAATCGGAGGGGTTAGGACTGAAGCTTTCTTT. This encodes CASSPIGGVRTEAFF. V and J are TRBV7-9 and TRBJ1-1; tentative D call: TRBD1 (5 bases). CDR3 size: 15 residues. The V and J ends lost 6 bases and 5 bases respectively, with 19 bases between them. Germline V gives CDR1 SEHNR, CDR2 FQNEAQ (reference sequence).

This clonotype was picked up a small number of times. The genes are TRBV5-6 and TRBJ1-2; 7 nucleotides line up with TRBD1. Germline trimming cut 4 bases from V and 4 bases from J; bases unmatched to any gene: 13. CDR3 size: 16 residues. Per the germline V gene, CDR1 is SGHDT and CDR2 is YYEEEE. The CDR3 sequence is CASSLSGTDNRYGYTF. CDR3 DNA sequence: TGTGCCAGCAGCCTCTCCGGGACAGATAATCGCTATGGCTACACCTTC.

The chain employs TRBV6-5 and TRBJ1-5; D gene ambiguous. V lost 1 base to trimming and J lost 7 bases, with 8 bases between them. The CDR3 length is 13 residues. Germline V gene sequence: CDR1 MNHEY, CDR2 SVGAGI. The CDR3 region has the DNA TGTGCCAGCAGTTACTTGCCCGTCCAGCCCCAGCATTTT. Translation gives CASSYLPVQPQHF.

This clonotype appeared once. The gene calls are TRBV29-1 and TRBJ2-3; D not certain. The CDR3 is made up of 12 amino acids. Germline CDR1 reads SQVTM; CDR2 reads ANQGSEA. The germline V and J ends were trimmed by 1 base and 5 bases, with 7 bases remaining between them. CDR3 sequence (DNA): TGCAGCGTTGAAGCTAGAGTAGATACGCAGTATTTT. It is translated as CSVEARVDTQYF.

The table lists this clonotype with many counts. This chain links TRBV7-6 with TRBJ1-4; TRBD1 aligns across 7 bases. Germline-derived CDR1 and CDR2 are SGHVS and FNYEAQ. The CDR3 extends over 14 amino acids. The J segment lost 8 bases and the V segment lost 1 base, leaving 4 bases of the junction unmatched. Here the CDR3 DNA reads TGTGCCAGCAGCTTAGGCAGGGGGAGCGAAAAACTGTTTTTT. This gives the protein CASSLGRGSEKLFF.

The chain recombines TRBV14 with TRBJ1-1, with 9 bases that match TRBD1. Per germline, CDR1 SGHDN and CDR2 FVKESK. CDR3 length: 14 residues. Trimming cost V 2 bases and J 10 bases; bases outside gene matches: 8. CDR3 nucleotides: TGTGCCAGCAGCCAAACCTACCACAGGGGGCGAGCTTTCTTT. Translation gives CASSQTYHRGRAFF.

The rearrangement uses TRBV24-1 and TRBJ2-6; D is uncertain. V was clipped by 0 bases and J by 0 bases, with 8 bases between them. This CDR3 contains 17 residues. Looked up from germline, CDR1 is KGHDR and CDR2 is SFDVKD. The CDR3 here is CATSDLSESSGANVLTF. The CDR3 bases are TGTGCCACCAGTGATTTGTCTGAGAGCTCTGGGGCCAACGTCCTGACTTTC.

This clonotype was seen more than once but under ten times. The chain uses TRBV18 and TRBJ2-1; 12 positions agree with TRBD2. The trim removed 5 bases at V and 4 bases at J, leaving 6 bases unmatched. Germline V lookup: CDR1 KGHSH, CDR2 LQKENI. The CDR3 length is 16 residues. DNA of the CDR3: TGTGCCAGCTCAGTGGGGACTAGCGGGTTATACAATGAGCAGTTCTTC. It codes for CASSVGTSGLYNEQFF.

This clonotype was observed many times. The rearrangement links TRBV7-8 to TRBJ1-5, with TRBD1 matching 7 bases. CDR3 length: 15 residues. Germline V CDR1 and CDR2: SGHVS, FQNEAQ. Trimming took 1 base from V and 3 from J; bases not matched to a gene: 3. The CDR3 region is CASSLVRGPNQPQHF. CDR3 bases: TGTGCCAGCAGCTTAGTAAGGGGGCCCAATCAGCCCCAGCATTTT.

This clonotype was observed a few times. The J gene is TRBJ1-1, the V gene TRBV12-3 or TRBV12-4; no firm D call. The CDR3 extends over 15 amino acids. The V end was cut by 5 bases, the J end by 4 bases, with 17 bases between. The CDR3, as DNA: TGTGCCAGCAGTAAACAAGGACGCGGTGGCACTGAAGCTTTCTTT. Amino acid sequence: CASSKQGRGGTEAFF.

There are a few counts of this clonotype. Here the CDR3 reads CASSSTVYSNQPQHF. CDR3 sequence (DNA): TGTGCCAGCAGTTCGACAGTTTATAGCAATCAGCCCCAGCATTTT. The chain employs TRBV12-3 or TRBV12-4 and TRBJ1-5, with a possible D match to TRBD1 (5 bases). The V gene lost 4 bases and the J gene lost 0 bases, with 10 bases spanning the gap. The CDR3 covers 15 residues.

The rearrangement joins TRBV12-3 or TRBV12-4 to TRBJ1-3; D not resolved. The CDR3 is 13 amino acids. Trimming removed 3 bases from V and 8 bases from J, with 11 bases in between. The CDR3 region is CASSLPSQDTIYF. Written as DNA, the CDR3 is TGTGCCAGCAGTTTGCCCAGCCAAGACACCATATATTTT.

This clonotype was found a few times. The chain uses TRBV11-2 and TRBJ2-7; D is undetermined. CDR1 SGHAT and CDR2 FQNNGV come from the germline V gene. This CDR3 has 12 residues. Trimming shortened V by 1 base and J by 6 bases, and 7 bases separated the two germline ends. CDR3 region: CASSLAPREQYF. The CDR3 nucleotides are TGTGCCAGCAGCTTAGCCCCGCGCGAGCAGTACTTC.

The V gene is TRBV12-3 or TRBV12-4, the J gene TRBJ2-5; perhaps TRBD1 as D (6 bases). The CDR3 loop spans 15 amino acids. V was trimmed by 2 bases and J by 4 bases, leaving 14 bases between them. The CDR3 spells CASSLMGAPGETQYF. The DNA for the CDR3 is TGTGCCAGCAGTTTAATGGGGGCCCCGGGAGAGACCCAGTACTTC.

Comments on this clonotype: Being one base from a much bigger clone, this may be a read error. The V gene is TRBV7-9, the J gene TRBJ2-5; TRBD2 agrees at 12 bases. CDR1 and CDR2 (germline): SEHNR, FQNEAQ (reference sequence). The CDR3 covers 16 residues. The CDR3 is CVSSLGLAGGLETQYF. The CDR3 region has the DNA TGTGTCAGCAGCCTCGGGCTAGCGGGGGGGCTTGAGACCCAGTACTTC.

The chain is built from TRBV7-6 and TRBJ2-2, with a tentative D call TRBD1 (6 bases). Germline V gene lookup returns CDR1 SGHVS and CDR2 FNYEAQ. The CDR3 contains 17 residues. Trimming took off 5 bases at V and 0 bases at J, with 16 bases between the two ends. The CDR3 here is CASSHSGTNANTGELFF. For the CDR3, the DNA is TGTGCCAGCAGCCATTCCGGGACAAACGCGAACACCGGGGAGCTGTTTTTT.

CDR3 DNA: TGTGCCAGCAGCTTAATTCGCAGGGCGGGGAATGAAAAACTGTTTTTT. Encoded protein: CASSLIRRAGNEKLFF. This chain links TRBV7-3 with TRBJ1-4, with D possibly TRBD1 on 5 matching bases. Germline CDR1 and CDR2: SGHTA and FQGTGA. This CDR3 is 16 amino acids long. With 1 base removed from V and 5 bases from J, the gap between germline ends came to 14 bases.

The chain joins TRBV29-1 to TRBJ2-2; 9 positions match TRBD1. The ends lost 0 bases at V and 3 bases at J; junction bases unmatched: 2. CDR3 length: 15 residues. Germline CDR1 reads SQVTM; CDR2 reads ANQGSEA. In nucleotides, the CDR3 is TGCAGCGTTGAAGAATGGACAGGGGACACCGGGGAGCTGTTTTTT. Its protein product is CSVEEWTGDTGELFF.

This chain links TRBV27 with TRBJ2-2; D perhaps matches TRBD1 (6 bases). The CDR3 consists of 16 residues. V was shortened by 4 bases and J by 5 bases, with 17 bases between the two germline ends. Germline CDR1 MNHEY, CDR2 SMNVEV (reference sequence). The CDR3 loop is CASSSRTGIRTGELFF. CDR3 DNA: TGTGCCAGCAGTTCCCGAACAGGGATACGAACCGGGGAGCTGTTTTTT.

The chain uses TRBV28 and TRBJ2-5; 12 bases are a match to TRBD2. Germline CDR1 and CDR2: MDHEN and SYDVKM. This CDR3 has 17 amino acids. Trimming cost V 3 bases and J 3 bases; bases outside gene matches: 8. For the CDR3, the DNA is TGTGCCAGCAGTTTCCCCAAGCGGACTAGCGGGAAAGAGACCCAGTACTTC. Its protein product is CASSFPKRTSGKETQYF.

The chain is built from TRBV7-9 and TRBJ2-5, with D unclear. Germline V gene lookup returns CDR1 SEHNR and CDR2 FQNEAQ (reference sequence). With 4 bases removed from V and 3 bases from J, the gap between germline ends came to 9 bases. The CDR3 has 13 residues. The CDR3 region has the DNA TGTGCCAGCAGCTGGCACAGCAAAGAGACCCAGTACTTC. Its protein product is CASSWHSKETQYF.